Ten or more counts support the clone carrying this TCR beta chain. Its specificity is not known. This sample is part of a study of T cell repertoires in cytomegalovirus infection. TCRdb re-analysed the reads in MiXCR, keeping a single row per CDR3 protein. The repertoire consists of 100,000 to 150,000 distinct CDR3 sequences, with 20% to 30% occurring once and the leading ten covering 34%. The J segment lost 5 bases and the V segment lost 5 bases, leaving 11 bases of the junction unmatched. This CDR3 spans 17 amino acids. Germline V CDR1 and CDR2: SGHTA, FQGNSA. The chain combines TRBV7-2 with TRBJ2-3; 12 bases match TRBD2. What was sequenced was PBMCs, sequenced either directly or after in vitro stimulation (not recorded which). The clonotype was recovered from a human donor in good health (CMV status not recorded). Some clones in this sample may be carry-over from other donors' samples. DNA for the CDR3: TGTGCCAGCAGCGCATCAAAAGGACTAGCGGGAAGAGATACGCAGTATTTT. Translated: CASSASKGLAGRDTQYF.